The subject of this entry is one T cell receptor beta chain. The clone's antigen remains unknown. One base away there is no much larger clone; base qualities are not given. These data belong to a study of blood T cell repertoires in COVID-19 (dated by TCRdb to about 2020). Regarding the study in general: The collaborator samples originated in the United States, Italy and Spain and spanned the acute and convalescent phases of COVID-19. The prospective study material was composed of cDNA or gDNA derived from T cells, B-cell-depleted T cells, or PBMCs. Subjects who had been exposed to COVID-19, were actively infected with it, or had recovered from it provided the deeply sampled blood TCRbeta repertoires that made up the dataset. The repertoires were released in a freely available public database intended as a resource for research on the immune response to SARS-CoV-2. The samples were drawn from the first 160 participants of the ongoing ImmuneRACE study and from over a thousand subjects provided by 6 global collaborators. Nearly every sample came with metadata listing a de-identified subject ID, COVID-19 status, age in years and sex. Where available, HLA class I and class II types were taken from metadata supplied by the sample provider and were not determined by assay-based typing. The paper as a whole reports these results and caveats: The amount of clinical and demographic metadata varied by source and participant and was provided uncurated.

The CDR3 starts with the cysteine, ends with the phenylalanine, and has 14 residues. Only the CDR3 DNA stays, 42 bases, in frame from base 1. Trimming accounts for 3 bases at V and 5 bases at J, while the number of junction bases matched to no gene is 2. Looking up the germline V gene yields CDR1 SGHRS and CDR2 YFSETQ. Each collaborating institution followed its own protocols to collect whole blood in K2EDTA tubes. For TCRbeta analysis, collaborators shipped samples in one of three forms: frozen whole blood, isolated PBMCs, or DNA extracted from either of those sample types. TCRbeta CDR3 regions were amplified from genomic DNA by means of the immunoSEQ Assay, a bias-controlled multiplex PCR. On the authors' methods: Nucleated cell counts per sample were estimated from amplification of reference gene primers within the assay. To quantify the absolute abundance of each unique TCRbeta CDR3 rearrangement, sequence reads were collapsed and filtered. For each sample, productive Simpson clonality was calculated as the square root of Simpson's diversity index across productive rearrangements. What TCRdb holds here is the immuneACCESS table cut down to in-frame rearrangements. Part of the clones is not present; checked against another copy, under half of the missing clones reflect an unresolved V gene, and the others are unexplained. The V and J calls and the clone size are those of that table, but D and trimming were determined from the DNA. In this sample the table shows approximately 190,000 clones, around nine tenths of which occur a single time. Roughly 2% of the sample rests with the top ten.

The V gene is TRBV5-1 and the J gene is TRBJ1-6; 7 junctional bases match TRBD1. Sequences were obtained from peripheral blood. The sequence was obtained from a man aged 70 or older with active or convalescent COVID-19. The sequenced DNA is TGCGCCAGCAGCTCCGGGACAGATAATTCACCCCTCCACTTT. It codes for CASSSGTDNSPLHF.